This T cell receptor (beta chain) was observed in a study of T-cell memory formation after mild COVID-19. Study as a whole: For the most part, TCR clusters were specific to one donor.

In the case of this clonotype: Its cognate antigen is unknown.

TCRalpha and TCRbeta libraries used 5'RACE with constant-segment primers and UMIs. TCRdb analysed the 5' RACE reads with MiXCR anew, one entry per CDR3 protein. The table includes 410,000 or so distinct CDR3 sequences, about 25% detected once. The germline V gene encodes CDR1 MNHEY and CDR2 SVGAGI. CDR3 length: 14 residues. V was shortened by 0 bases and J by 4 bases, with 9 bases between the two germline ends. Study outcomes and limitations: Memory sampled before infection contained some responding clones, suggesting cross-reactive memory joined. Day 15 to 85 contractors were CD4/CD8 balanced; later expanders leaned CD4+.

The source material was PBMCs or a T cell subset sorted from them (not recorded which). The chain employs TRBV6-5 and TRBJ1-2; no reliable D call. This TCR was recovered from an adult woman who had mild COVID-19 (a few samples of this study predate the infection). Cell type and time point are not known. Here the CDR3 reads CASSYSQNFYGYTF. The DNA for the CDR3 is TGTGCCAGCAGTTACTCCCAAAATTTCTATGGCTACACCTTC.